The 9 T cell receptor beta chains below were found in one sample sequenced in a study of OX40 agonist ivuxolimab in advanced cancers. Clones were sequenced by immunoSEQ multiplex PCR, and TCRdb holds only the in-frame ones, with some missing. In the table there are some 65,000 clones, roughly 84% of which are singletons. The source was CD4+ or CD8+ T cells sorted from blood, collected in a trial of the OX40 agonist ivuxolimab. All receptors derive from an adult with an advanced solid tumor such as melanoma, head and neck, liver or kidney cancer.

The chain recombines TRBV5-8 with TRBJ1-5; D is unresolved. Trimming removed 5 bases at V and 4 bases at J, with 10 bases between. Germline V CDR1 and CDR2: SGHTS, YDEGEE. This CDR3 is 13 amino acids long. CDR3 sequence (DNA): TGTGCCAGCAGACGCGACGGAAATCAGCCCCAGCATTTT. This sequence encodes CASRRDGNQPQHF.

CDR3: CASSLAIGDSYEQYF. CDR3 nucleotide sequence: TGTGCCAGCAGTTTAGCAATAGGGGACTCCTACGAGCAGTACTTC. The genes are TRBV27 and TRBJ2-7; TRBD1 might be the D (5 bases). Between the trimmed V and J ends, which lost 2 bases and 0 bases, there was a span of 11 bases. This CDR3 contains 15 residues. From germline, CDR1 is MNHEY and CDR2 SMNVEV (reference sequence).

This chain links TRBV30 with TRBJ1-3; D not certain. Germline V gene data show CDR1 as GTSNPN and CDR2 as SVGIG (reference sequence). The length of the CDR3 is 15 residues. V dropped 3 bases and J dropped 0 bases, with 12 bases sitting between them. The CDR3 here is CAWRHPGSSGNTIYF. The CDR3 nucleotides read TGTGCCTGGAGACATCCAGGATCCTCTGGAAACACCATATATTTT.

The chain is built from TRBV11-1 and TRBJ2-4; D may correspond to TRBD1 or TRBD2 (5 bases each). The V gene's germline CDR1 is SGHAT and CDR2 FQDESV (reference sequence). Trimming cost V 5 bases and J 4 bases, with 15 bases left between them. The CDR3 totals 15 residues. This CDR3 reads CASSPQGRGKNIQYF. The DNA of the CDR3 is TGTGCCAGCAGCCCCCAGGGACGGGGAAAAAACATTCAGTACTTC.

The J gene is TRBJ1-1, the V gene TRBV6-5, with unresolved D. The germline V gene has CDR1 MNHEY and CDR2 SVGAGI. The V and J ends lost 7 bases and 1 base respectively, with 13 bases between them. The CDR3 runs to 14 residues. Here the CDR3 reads CASTPFGRNTEAFF. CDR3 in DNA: TGTGCCAGCACCCCCTTCGGCCGGAACACTGAAGCTTTCTTT.

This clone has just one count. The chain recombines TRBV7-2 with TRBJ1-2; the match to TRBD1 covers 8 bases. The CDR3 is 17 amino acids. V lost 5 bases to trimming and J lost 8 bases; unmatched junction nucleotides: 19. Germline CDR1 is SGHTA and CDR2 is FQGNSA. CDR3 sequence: CASSQNRAGQALRGYTF. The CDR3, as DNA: TGTGCCAGCAGCCAAAACAGGGCGGGACAGGCTTTACGAGGCTACACCTTC.

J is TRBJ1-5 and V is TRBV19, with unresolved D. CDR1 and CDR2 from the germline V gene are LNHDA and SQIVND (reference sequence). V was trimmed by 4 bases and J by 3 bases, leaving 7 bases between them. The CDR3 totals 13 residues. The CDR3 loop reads CASSSGPNQPQHF. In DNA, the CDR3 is TGTGCCAGTAGTAGTGGGCCCAATCAGCCCCAGCATTTT.

CDR3 in amino acids: CASSQDLLGTTDTQYF. For the CDR3, the DNA is TGCGCCAGCAGCCAAGATCTACTCGGTACCACAGATACGCAGTATTTT. V usage is TRBV4-3 and J usage is TRBJ2-3; no definite D call. The CDR3 totals 16 residues. Germline V gene sequence: CDR1 LGHNA, CDR2 YSLEER. V was clipped by 0 bases and J by 2 bases, with 12 bases between them.

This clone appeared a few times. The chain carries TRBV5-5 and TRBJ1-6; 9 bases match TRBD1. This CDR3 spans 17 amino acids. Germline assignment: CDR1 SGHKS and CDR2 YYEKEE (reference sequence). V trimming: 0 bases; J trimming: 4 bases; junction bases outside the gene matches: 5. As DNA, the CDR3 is TGTGCCAGCAGCTTGGTGGAGGACAGGGGATATAATTCACCCCTCCACTTT. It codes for CASSLVEDRGYNSPLHF.